This T cell receptor (beta chain) was found in a study of T cell responses to AZD1222 COVID-19 vaccine. This table comes from immunoSEQ multiplex PCR, and its TCRdb copy is limited to in-frame clones, with some not included. The sample includes 170,000 or so clones, about nine tenths of them seen just once. As regards this clone: Its antigen is not known.

V dropped 5 bases and J dropped 0 bases, with 13 bases sitting between them. Per the germline V gene, CDR1 is LNHDA and CDR2 is SQIVND (reference sequence). The CDR3 extends over 15 amino acids. Findings of the study overall: Sampling that yielded the repertoires occurred only after the peak T cell response. CD4 TCRs linked to vaccination spanned spike, dominating at 160-218 and 743-854. Clonal diversity was possibly underestimated, and the donors were mostly white British, with more females.

The chain couples TRBV19 to TRBJ1-1, with D uncertain. This sequence was found in an adult in good health. The specimen was peripheral blood, collected on day 0 of AZD1222 vaccination. CDR3 coding DNA: TGTGCCAGTAGTTCGGCTGGTAAAATGAACACTGAAGCTTTCTTT. It codes for CASSSAGKMNTEAFF.